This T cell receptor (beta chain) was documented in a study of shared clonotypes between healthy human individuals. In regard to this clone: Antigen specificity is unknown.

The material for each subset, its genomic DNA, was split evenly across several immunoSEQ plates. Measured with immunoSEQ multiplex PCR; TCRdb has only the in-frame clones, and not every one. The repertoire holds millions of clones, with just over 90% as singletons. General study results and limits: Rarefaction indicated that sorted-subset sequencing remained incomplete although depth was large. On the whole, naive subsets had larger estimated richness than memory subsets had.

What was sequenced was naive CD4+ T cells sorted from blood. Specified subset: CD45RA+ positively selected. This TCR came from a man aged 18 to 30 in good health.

DNA of the CDR3: TGTGCCATCAGTCGGGACAGGGGCTCGAAGACCCAGTACTTC. Translated: CAISRDRGSKTQYF. This rearrangement joins TRBV10-3 to TRBJ2-5, with 10 bases fitting TRBD1. Germline CDR1 and CDR2: ENHRY and SYGVKD. The CDR3 contains 14 residues. Losses at the gene ends were 5 bases for V and 6 bases for J; bases not matched to a gene: 6.